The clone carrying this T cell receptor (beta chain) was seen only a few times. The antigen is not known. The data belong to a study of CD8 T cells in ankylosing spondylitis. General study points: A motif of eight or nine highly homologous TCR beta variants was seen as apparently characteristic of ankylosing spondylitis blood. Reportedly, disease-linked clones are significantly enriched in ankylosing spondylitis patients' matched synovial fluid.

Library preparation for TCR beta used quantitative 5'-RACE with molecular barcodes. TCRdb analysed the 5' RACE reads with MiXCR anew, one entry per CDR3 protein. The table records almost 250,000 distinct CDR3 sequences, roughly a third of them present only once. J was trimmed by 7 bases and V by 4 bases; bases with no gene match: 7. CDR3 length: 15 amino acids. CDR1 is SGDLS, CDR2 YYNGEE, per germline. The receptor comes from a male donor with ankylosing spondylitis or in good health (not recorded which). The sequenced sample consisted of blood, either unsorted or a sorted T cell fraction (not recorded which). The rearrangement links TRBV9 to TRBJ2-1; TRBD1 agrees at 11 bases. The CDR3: CASSPGTGGQNEQFF. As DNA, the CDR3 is TGTGCCAGCAGCCCCGGGACAGGGGGTCAGAATGAGCAGTTCTTC. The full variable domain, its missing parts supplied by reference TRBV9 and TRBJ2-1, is DSGVTQTPKHLITATGQRVTLRCSPRSGDLSVYWYQQSLDQGLQFLIQYYNGEERAKGNILERFSAQQFPDLHSELNLSSLELGDSALYFCASSPGTGGQNEQFFGPGTRLTVL.